These 12 T cell receptor beta chains were sequenced from one sample in a study of blood T cell repertoires in COVID-19. Data came from immunoSEQ multiplex PCR; TCRdb stores just in-frame clones and leaves some out. The sample has 120,000 to 150,000 clones, roughly 84% seen once. Material for sequencing was PBMCs or T cells enriched from blood (not recorded which). The receptors stem from a man in his forties with acute COVID-19.

The V gene is TRBV3-1 (or the pseudogene TRBV3-2), the J gene TRBJ2-3; TRBD2 might be the D (5 bases). There are 14 residues in the CDR3. Germline V CDR1 and CDR2: LGHDT, YNNKEL (reference sequence). V was clipped by 3 bases and J by 0 bases, with 7 bases between them. CDR3 residues: CASSQTTSTDTQYF. The CDR3 DNA follows: TGTGCCAGCAGCCAGACTACTAGCACAGATACGCAGTATTTT.

This clone is a singleton in its sample. The sample contains more than one DNA sequence encoding this CDR3. J is TRBJ1-1 and V is TRBV9, with D possibly being TRBD1 (6 bases). Germline values: CDR1 SGDLS, CDR2 YYNGEE. The germline V and J ends were trimmed by 0 bases and 3 bases, with 6 bases remaining between them. CDR3 length: 13 residues. The CDR3 region is CASSVAGDTEAFF. The CDR3 coding sequence is TGTGCCAGCAGCGTAGCAGGGGACACTGAAGCTTTCTTT.

CDR3: CASSEYGGSYEQYF. The CDR3 nucleotides read TGCGCCAGCAGTGAGTATGGAGGCTCCTACGAGCAGTACTTC. The genes are TRBV10-1 and TRBJ2-7; possibly TRBD2 for D (5 bases). The germline gives CDR1 WNHNN, CDR2 SYGVQD (reference sequence). This CDR3 has 14 amino acids. The V end was cut by 1 base, the J end by 0 bases, with 7 bases between.

This sequence joins TRBV5-1 and TRBJ2-2; 8 nucleotides agree with TRBD2. This CDR3 has 16 amino acids. V dropped 0 bases and J dropped 2; count of bases not matched to a gene: 3. Germline values: CDR1 SGHRS, CDR2 YFSETQ. For the CDR3, the DNA is TGCGCCAGCAGCTTGGGCGGACTAGCAAACACCGGGGAGCTGTTTTTT. Protein product: CASSLGGLANTGELFF.

This sequence joins TRBV24-1 and TRBJ2-3, with D possibly matching TRBD1 (5 bases). Germline-derived CDR1 and CDR2 are KGHDR and SFDVKD. The ends were cut back, 3 bases at V and 4 bases at J, with 13 bases in the middle. This CDR3 spans 15 amino acids. The DNA for the CDR3 is TGTGCCACCAGTGATCCTAACCAGGGCGCAGATACGCAGTATTTT. Its protein product is CATSDPNQGADTQYF.

The DNA of the CDR3 is TGTGCCAGCAAACCGAGACGTTTAGCGGGAGACCCCTACAATGAGCAGTTCTTC. This codes for CASKPRRLAGDPYNEQFF. V gene TRBV6-7 combines with J gene TRBJ2-1, with 9 positions matching TRBD2. TRBV6-7 is identified as an open reading frame with a role that is uncertain. The CDR3 contains 18 residues. The junction had 15 bases not matched to a gene; V was cut back by 7 bases and J by 2 bases.

The rearrangement joins TRBV7-9 to TRBJ2-7; 8 bases fit TRBD1. V shed 4 bases and J 1 base; nucleotides not matched to a gene: 6. In germline, CDR1 is SEHNR, CDR2 FQNEAQ (reference sequence). The CDR3 has 15 amino acids. CDR3 in DNA: TGTGCCAGCAGCTCGGACAGGGACCTTTCCTACGAGCAGTACTTC. As protein: CASSSDRDLSYEQYF.

The chain carries TRBV28 and TRBJ2-1; TRBD1 matches 10 bases. This CDR3 has 13 residues. The trim removed 8 bases at V and 4 bases at J, leaving 2 bases unmatched. Germline assignment: CDR1 MDHEN and CDR2 SYDVKM. CDR3 residues: CASGTGVYNEQFF. The DNA for the CDR3 is TGTGCCAGCGGGACAGGGGTTTACAATGAGCAGTTCTTC.

The chain employs TRBV7-9 and TRBJ1-1; TRBD1 aligns across 9 bases. The CDR3 spans 15 residues. Looked up from germline, CDR1 is SEHNR and CDR2 is FQNEAQ (reference sequence). Unmatched junction bases numbered 5, after V lost 5 bases and J lost 1 base. CDR3 region: CASSISTGGNTEAFF. The CDR3 nucleotides are TGTGCCAGCAGCATATCGACAGGGGGGAACACTGAAGCTTTCTTT.

Concerning this clone itself: One end of the junction varies from germline; a read error may be responsible. This chain links TRBV2 with TRBJ1-1, with D tentatively TRBD1 (5 bases). Per germline, CDR1 SNHLY and CDR2 FYNNEI. CDR3 length: 13 residues. CDR3 bases: TGTGCCAGCAGGGGGGAGGCTAACACCGAAGCTTTCTTT. Amino acids: CASRGEANTEAFF.

V gene TRBV25-1 combines with J gene TRBJ1-2; no clear D gene. Germline V gene sequence: CDR1 MGHDK, CDR2 SYGVNS. The CDR3 is 13 amino acids. Trimming left V 4 bases short and J 4 bases short, with 10 bases between. CDR3 DNA: TGTGCCAGCAGTGCCTTCTCCCCCTATGGCTACACCTTC. It specifies CASSAFSPYGYTF.

The chain has TRBV7-2 and TRBJ2-1; D is unclear. From germline, CDR1 is SGHTA and CDR2 FQGNSA. Between the trimmed V and J ends, which lost 4 bases and 1 base, there was a span of 8 bases. The CDR3 consists of 14 residues. CDR3 sequence reads: CASSSDTSYNEQFF. The CDR3 coding sequence is TGTGCCAGCAGCTCAGACACGTCCTACAATGAGCAGTTCTTC.